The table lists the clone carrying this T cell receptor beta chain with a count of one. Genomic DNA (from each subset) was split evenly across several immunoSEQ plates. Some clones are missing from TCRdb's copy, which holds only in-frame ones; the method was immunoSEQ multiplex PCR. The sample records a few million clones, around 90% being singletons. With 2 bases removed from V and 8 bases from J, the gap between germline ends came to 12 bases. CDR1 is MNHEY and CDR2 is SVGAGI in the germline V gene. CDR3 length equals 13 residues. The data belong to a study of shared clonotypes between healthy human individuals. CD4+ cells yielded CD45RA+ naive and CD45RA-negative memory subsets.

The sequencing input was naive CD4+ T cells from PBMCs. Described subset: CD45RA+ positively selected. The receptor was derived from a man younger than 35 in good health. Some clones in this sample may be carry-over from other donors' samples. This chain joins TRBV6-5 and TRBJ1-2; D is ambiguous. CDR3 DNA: TGTGCCAGCAGTTACCGTTCCAAGGAAGGCTACACCTTC. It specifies CASSYRSKEGYTF.